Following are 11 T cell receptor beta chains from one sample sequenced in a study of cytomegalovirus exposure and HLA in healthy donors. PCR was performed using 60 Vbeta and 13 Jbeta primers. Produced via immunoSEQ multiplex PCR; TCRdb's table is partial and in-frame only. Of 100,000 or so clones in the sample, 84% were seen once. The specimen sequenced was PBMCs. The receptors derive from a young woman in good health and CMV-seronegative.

CDR3 bases: TGTGCCAGCAGCCAGGCGGAGACAGATACGCAGTATTTT. Translated, it gives CASSQAETDTQYF. The J gene is TRBJ2-3, the V gene TRBV4-2; D ambiguous. Germline V gives CDR1 LGHNA, CDR2 YNFKEQ. The CDR3 extends over 13 amino acids. V was trimmed by 3 bases and J by 3 bases, leaving 7 bases between them.

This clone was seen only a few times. The CDR3 DNA is TGTGCCAGCAGCTCCCGTTTGAGGCGGGGAAACACCATATATTTT. Its protein product is CASSSRLRRGNTIYF. The chain employs TRBV11-2 and TRBJ1-3; no definite D call. Germline values: CDR1 SGHAT, CDR2 FQNNGV. The CDR3 contains 15 residues. V dropped 4 bases and J dropped 4 bases, with 14 bases sitting between them.

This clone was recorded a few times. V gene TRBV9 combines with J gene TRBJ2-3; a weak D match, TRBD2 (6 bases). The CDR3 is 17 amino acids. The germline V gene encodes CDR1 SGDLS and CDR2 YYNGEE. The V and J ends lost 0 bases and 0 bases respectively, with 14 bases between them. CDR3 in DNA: TGTGCCAGCAGCGTAGAAACAGGTGGGGGGAGCACAGATACGCAGTATTTT. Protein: CASSVETGGGSTDTQYF. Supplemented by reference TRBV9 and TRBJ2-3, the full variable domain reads DSGVTQTPKHLITATGQRVTLRCSPRSGDLSVYWYQQSLDQGLQFLIQYYNGEERAKGNILERFSAQQFPDLHSELNLSSLELGDSALYFCASSVETGGGSTDTQYFGPGTRLTVL.

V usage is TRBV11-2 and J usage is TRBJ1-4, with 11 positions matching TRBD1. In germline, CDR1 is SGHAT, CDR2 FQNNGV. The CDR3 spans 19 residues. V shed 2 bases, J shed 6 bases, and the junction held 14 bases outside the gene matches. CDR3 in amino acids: CASSLSPRTGGAWDEKLFF. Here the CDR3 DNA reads TGTGCCAGCAGCTTAAGCCCCCGGACAGGGGGCGCCTGGGATGAAAAACTGTTTTTT.

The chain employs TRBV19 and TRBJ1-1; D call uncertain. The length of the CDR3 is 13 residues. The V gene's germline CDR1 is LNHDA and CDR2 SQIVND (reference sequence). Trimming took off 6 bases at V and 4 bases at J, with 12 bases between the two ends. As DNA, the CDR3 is TGTGCCAGTAGCCTGCCTACCGGCACTGAAGCTTTCTTT. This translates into CASSLPTGTEAFF.

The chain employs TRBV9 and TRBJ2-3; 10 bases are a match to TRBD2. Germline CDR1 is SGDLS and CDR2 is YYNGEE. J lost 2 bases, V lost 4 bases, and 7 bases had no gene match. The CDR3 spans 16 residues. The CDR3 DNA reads TGTGCCAGCAGCATACAAGCGGGGGGGTCCACAGATACGCAGTATTTT. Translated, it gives CASSIQAGGSTDTQYF.

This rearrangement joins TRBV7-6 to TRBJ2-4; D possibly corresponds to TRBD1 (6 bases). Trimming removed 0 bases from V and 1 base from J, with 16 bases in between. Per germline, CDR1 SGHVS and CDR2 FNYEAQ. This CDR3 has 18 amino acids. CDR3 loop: CASSLAGGQGTAKNIQYF. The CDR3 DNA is TGTGCCAGCAGCTTAGCAGGGGGTCAGGGTACTGCCAAAAACATTCAGTACTTC.

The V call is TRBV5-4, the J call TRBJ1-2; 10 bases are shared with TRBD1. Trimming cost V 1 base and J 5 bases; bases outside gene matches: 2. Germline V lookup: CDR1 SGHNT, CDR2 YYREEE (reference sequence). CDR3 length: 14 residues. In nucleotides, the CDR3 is TGTGCCAGCAGCTTGAGACAGGGGGCATATGGCTACACCTTC. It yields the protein CASSLRQGAYGYTF.

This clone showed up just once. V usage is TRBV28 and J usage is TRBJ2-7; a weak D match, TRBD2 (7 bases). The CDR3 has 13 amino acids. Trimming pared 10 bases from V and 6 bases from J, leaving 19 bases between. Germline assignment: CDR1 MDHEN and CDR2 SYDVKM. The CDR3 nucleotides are TGTGCCACCCGGGGCGGGGGCCCGGGCGAGCAGTACTTC. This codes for CATRGGGPGEQYF.

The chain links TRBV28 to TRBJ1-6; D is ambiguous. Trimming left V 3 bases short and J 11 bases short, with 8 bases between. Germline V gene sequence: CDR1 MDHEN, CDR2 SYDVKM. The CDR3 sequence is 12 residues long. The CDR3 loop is CASSFVETPLHF. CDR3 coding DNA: TGTGCCAGCAGTTTCGTAGAGACACCCCTCCACTTT.

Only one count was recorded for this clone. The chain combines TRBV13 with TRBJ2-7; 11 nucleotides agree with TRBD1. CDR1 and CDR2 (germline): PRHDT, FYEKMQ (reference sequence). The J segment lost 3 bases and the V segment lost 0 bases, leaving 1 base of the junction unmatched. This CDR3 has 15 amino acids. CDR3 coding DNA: TGTGCCAGCAGCTTAGGGGGACAGGGGGGCTACGAGCAGTACTTC. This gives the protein CASSLGGQGGYEQYF.